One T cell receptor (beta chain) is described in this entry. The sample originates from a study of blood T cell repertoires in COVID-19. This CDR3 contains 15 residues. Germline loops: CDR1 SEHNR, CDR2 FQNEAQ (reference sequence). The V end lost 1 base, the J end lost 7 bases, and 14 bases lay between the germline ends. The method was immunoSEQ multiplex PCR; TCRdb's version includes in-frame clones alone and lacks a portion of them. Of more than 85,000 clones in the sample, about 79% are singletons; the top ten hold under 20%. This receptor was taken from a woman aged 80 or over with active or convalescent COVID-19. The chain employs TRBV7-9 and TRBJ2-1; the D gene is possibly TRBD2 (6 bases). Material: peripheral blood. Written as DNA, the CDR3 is TGTGCCAGCAGCTTAGTGGCAGGGAGGAAGAATGAGCAGTTCTTC. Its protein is CASSLVAGRKNEQFF.